What follows describes a single TCR beta chain. Germline lookup yields CDR1 SGHRS and CDR2 YFSETQ. This CDR3 contains 14 residues. Losses at the gene ends were 4 bases for V and 1 base for J; bases not matched to a gene: 4. These data belong to a study of early T cells in non-severe SARS-CoV-2 infection. One entry per CDR3 protein, called by TCRdb with MiXCR from the 5' RACE reads. Among over 20,000 distinct CDR3 sequences listed, approximately 6% were seen once. Sequencing was performed on whole blood. J is TRBJ1-1 and V is TRBV5-1, with TRBD1 identical over 7 bases. The source is an adult who was a healthcare worker with PCR-confirmed SARS-CoV-2 infection or an uninfected control (not recorded which). CDR3 bases: TGCGCCAGCAGCGCGGGACAGCCGAACACTGAAGCTTTCTTT. Translation gives CASSAGQPNTEAFF.